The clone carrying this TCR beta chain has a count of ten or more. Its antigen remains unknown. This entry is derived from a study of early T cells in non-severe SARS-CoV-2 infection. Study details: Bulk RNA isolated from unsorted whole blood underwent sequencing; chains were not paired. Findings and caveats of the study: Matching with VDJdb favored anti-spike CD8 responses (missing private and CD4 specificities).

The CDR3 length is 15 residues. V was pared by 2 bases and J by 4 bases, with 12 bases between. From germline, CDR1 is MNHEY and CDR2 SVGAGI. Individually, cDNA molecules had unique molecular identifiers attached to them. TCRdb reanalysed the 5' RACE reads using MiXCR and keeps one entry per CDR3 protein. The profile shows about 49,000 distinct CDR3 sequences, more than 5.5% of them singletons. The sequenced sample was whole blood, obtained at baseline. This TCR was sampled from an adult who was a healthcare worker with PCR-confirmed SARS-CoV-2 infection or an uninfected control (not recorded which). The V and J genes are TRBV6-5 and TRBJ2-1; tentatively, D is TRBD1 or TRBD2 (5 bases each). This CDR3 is CASSYVRGQYNEQFF. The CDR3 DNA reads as TGTGCCAGCAGTTACGTGAGGGGTCAATACAATGAGCAGTTCTTC.